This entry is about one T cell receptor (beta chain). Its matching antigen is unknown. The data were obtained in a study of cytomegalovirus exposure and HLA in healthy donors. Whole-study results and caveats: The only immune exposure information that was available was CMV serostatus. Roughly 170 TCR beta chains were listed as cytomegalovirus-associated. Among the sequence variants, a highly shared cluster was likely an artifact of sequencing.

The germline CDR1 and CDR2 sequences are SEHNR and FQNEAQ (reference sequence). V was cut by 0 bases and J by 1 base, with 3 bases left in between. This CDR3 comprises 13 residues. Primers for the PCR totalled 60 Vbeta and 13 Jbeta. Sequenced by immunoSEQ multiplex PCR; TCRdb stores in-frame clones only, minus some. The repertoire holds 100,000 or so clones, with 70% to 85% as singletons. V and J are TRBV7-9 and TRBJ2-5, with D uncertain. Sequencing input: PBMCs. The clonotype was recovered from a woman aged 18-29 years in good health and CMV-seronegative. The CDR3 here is CASSLAAQETQYF. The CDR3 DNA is TGTGCCAGCAGCTTAGCGGCCCAAGAGACCCAGTACTTC. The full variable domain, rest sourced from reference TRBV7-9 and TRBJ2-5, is DTGVSQNPRHKITKRGQNVTFRCDPISEHNRLYWYRQTLGQGPEFLTYFQNEAQLEKSRLLSDRFSAERPKGSFSTLEIQRTEQGDSAMYLCASSLAAQETQYFGPGTRLLVL.